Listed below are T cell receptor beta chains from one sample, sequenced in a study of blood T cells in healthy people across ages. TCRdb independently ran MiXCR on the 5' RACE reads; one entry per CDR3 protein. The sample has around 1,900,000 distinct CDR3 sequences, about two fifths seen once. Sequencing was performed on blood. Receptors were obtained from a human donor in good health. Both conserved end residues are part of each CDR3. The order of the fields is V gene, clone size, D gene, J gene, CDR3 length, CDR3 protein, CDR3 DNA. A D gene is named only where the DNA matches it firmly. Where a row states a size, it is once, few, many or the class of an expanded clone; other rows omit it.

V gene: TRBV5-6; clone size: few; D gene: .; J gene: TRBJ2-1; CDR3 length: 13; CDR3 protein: CASSLIPTGEQFF; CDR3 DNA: TGTGCCAGCAGCTTGATTCCCACGGGTGAGCAGTTCTTC
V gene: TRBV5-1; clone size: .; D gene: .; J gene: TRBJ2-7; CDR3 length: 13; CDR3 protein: CASTDLTPYEQYF; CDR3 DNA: TGCGCCAGCACCGATCTCACCCCCTACGAGCAGTACTTC
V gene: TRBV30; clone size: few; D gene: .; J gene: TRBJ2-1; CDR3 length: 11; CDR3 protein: CAWRNMYEQFF; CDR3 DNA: TGTGCCTGGAGGAACATGTATGAGCAGTTCTTC
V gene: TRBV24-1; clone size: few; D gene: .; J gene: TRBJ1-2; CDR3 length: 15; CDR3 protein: CATSDPRRGNNGYTF; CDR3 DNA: TGTGCCACCAGTGACCCCCGTAGGGGTAATAATGGCTACACCTTC
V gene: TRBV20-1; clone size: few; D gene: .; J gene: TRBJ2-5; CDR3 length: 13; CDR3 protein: CSARDPSTETQYF; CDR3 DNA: TGCAGTGCTAGAGATCCTAGCACGGAGACCCAGTACTTC
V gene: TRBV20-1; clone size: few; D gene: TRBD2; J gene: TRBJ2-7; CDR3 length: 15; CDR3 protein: CSAFPLAGGEYEQYF; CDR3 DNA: TGCAGTGCCTTCCCCCTAGCGGGGGGAGAATACGAGCAGTACTTC
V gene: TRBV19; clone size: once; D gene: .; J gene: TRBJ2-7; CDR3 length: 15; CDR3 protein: CASSIQGGVSYEQYF; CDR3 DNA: TGTGCCAGTAGTATCCAGGGAGGTGTCTCCTACGAGCAGTACTTC
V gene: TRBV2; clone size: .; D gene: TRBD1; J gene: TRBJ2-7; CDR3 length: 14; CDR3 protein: CAALSNRGKGEQYF; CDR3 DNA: TGTGCCGCCCTATCTAACAGGGGAAAGGGCGAGCAGTACTTC
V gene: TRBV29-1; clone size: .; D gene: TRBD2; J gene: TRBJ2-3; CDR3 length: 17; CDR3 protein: CSVGGLAGTLSTDTQYF; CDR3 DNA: TGCAGCGTTGGCGGACTAGCGGGGACTCTTAGCACAGATACGCAGTATTTT
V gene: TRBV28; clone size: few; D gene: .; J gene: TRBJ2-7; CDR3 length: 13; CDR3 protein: CASSLMDRYEQYF; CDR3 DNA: TGTGCCAGCAGTTTGATGGACAGATACGAGCAGTACTTC
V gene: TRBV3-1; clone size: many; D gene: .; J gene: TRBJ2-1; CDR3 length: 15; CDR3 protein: CASSPGSGSYNEQFF; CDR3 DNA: TGTGCCAGCAGCCCCGGTAGCGGCTCCTACAATGAGCAGTTCTTC
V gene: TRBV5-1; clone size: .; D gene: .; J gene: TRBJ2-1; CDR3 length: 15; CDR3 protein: CASQLIPGTRNEQFF; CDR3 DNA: TGCGCCAGCCAGCTGATACCAGGGACAAGGAATGAGCAGTTCTTC
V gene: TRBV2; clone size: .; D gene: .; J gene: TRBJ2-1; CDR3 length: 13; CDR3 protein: CASRARGYNEQFF; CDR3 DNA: TGTGCCAGCAGGGCTCGGGGGTACAATGAGCAGTTCTTC
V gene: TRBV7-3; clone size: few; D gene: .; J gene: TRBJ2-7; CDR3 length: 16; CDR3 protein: CASSPHRTDSSYEQYF; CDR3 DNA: TGTGCCAGCAGCCCACACCGGACTGATAGCTCCTACGAGCAGTACTTC
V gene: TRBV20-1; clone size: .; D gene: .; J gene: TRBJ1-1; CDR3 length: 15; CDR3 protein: CSASKVGRFDTEAFF; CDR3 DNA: TGCAGTGCTAGTAAGGTGGGGCGGTTTGACACTGAAGCTTTCTTT
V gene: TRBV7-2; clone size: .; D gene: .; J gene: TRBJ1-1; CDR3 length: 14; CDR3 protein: CASSPHLEETEAFF; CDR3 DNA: TGTGCCAGCAGCCCCCATCTAGAAGAGACTGAAGCTTTCTTT
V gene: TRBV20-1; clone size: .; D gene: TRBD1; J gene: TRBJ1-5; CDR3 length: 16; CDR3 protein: CSASFSGGYSNQPQHF; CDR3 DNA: TGCAGTGCAAGCTTTTCAGGGGGATATAGCAATCAGCCCCAGCATTTT
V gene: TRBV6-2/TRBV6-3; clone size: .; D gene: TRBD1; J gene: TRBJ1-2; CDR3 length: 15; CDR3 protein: CASIQGTGSARGYTF; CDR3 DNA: TGTGCCAGCATTCAAGGGACAGGGTCGGCAAGAGGCTACACCTTC
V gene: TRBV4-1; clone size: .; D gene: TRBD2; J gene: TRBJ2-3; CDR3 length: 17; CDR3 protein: CASSHTGTSGGPDTQYF; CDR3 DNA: TGCGCCAGCAGCCATACCGGGACTAGCGGGGGCCCAGATACGCAGTATTTT
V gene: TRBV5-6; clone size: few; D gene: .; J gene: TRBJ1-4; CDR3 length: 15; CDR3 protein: CASSPPGIPNEKLFF; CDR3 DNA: TGTGCCAGCAGCCCGCCGGGGATACCTAATGAAAAACTGTTTTTT
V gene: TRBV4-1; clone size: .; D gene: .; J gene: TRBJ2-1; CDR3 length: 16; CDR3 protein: CASSQEVLSVNNEQFF; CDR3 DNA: TGCGCCAGCAGCCAAGAAGTACTGTCCGTGAACAATGAGCAGTTCTTC
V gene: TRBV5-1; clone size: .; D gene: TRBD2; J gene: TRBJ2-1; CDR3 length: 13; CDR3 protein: CASSGGVGGEQFF; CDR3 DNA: TGCGCCAGCAGCGGCGGCGTGGGGGGGGAGCAGTTCTTC
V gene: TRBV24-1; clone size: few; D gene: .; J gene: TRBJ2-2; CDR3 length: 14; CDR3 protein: CATSGSTNTGELFF; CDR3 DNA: TGTGCCACCAGTGGCAGCACGAACACCGGGGAGCTGTTTTTT
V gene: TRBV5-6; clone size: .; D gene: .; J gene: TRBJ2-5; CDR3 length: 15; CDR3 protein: CASSLMSGTYNEQYF; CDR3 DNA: TGTGCCAGCAGCTTGATGTCCGGGACTTACAATGAGCAGTACTTC
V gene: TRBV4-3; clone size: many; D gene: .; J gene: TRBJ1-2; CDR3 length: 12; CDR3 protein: CASSHGPDGYTF; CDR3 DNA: TGCGCCAGCAGCCATGGTCCAGATGGCTACACCTTC
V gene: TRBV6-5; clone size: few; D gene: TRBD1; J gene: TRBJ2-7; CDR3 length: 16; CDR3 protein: CASSHGPGTASYEQYF; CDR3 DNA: TGTGCCAGCAGTCACGGACCCGGGACAGCATCCTACGAGCAGTACTTC
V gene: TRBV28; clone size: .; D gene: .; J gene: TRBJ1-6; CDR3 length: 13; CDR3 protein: CASTEFLVSPLHF; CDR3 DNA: TGTGCCAGCACCGAGTTTCTGGTTTCACCCCTCCACTTT
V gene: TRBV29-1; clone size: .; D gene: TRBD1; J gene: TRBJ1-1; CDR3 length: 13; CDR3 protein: CSVTGVGNTEAFF; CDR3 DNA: TGCAGCGTGACAGGGGTGGGAAACACTGAAGCTTTCTTT